One and the same sample provided the 10 T cell receptor beta chains below, sequenced in a study of metastatic and nonmetastatic thyroid tumors. TCRdb re-analyzed the PCR reads using MiXCR. Of 30,000 to 45,000 clones listed, 25% to 30% were seen once; the top ten hold approximately 11%. Before thyroid surgery, none of the patients had received any treatment. The sample comprised blood. The receptors originated from a male donor with papillary thyroid cancer or a benign thyroid nodule (not recorded which). Some clones in this sample may be carry-over from other donors' samples.

The rearrangement joins TRBV7-9 to TRBJ2-1; possibly TRBD2 for D (6 bases). The CDR3 runs to 12 residues. Germline CDR1 SEHNR, CDR2 FQNEAQ (reference sequence). Trimming took off 5 bases at V and 9 bases at J, with 11 bases between the two ends. The CDR3 bases are TGTGCCAGCAGCCCTGCCGGGGGTGAGCAGTTCTTC. Translating gives CASSPAGGEQFF.

This clone was found many times. A much larger clone lies a single base off, so this may be a read error. Other nucleotide sequences from this sample produce the same CDR3. The CDR3 region is CASSEDSSGANVLTF. CDR3 nucleotide sequence: TGTGCCAGCAGCGAAGACAGCTCTGGGGCCAACGTCCTGACTTTC. V gene TRBV6-1 combines with J gene TRBJ2-6, with D possibly being TRBD1 (5 bases). Germline values: CDR1 MNHNS, CDR2 SASEGT. The CDR3 loop spans 15 amino acids.

This clone was seen many times. The J gene is TRBJ2-5, the V gene TRBV28, with 7 bases matching TRBD2. The CDR3 length is 16 residues. V lost 4 bases to trimming and J lost 0 bases; unmatched junction nucleotides: 8. The germline V gene has CDR1 MDHEN and CDR2 SYDVKM. The CDR3 DNA reads as TGTGCCAGCAGTTCCCTAGCGGTATTGTACCAAGAGACCCAGTACTTC. The encoded protein is CASSSLAVLYQETQYF.

About this clone: This may stem from a read error, because a much larger clone lies one nucleotide away. The same CDR3 is also encoded by other DNA sequences in this sample. The rearrangement uses TRBV28 and TRBJ1-6, with D unclear. CDR3 length: 11 residues. Germline values: CDR1 MDHEN, CDR2 SYDVKM. CDR3 in amino acids: CASSRNSPLHF. CDR3 bases: TGTGCCAGCAGCAGGAATTCGCCCCTCCACTTT. Full variable domain (remainder filled in from reference TRBV28 and TRBJ1-6): DVKVTQSSRYLVKRTGEKVFLECVQDMDHENMFWYRQDPGLGLRLIYFSYDVKMKEKGDIPEGYSVSREKKERFSLILESASTNQTSMYLCASSRNSPLHFGNGTRLTVT.

The V and J genes are TRBV25-1 and TRBJ1-2; no reliable D call. V lost 5 bases and J 2 bases, leaving 3 bases between the germline ends. The germline V gene encodes CDR1 MGHDK and CDR2 SYGVNS. The CDR3 sequence is 11 residues long. The CDR3: CASSRNYGYTF. In nucleotides, the CDR3 is TGTGCCAGCAGTCGGAACTATGGCTACACCTTC.

The rearrangement uses TRBV19 and TRBJ2-2, with 8 bases lining up with TRBD2. Germline V gives CDR1 LNHDA, CDR2 SQIVND (reference sequence). V lost 7 bases, J lost 2 bases, and 3 bases stayed unmatched. CDR3 length: 14 amino acids. CDR3 DNA: TGTGCCAGTATGAGCGGGAGAAACACCGGGGAGCTGTTTTTT. Its translation is CASMSGRNTGELFF. Using reference TRBV19 and TRBJ2-2 for the parts outside the CDR3, the full variable domain is DGGITQSPKYLFRKEGQNVTLSCEQNLNHDAMYWYRQDPGQGLRLIYYSQIVNDFQKGDIAEGYSVSREKKESFPLTVTSAQKNPTAFYLCASMSGRNTGELFFGEGSRLTVL.

The chain carries TRBV7-6 and TRBJ2-7, with D possibly TRBD1 on 6 matching bases. Germline lookup yields CDR1 SGHVS and CDR2 FNYEAQ. V lost 0 bases and J lost 3, with 21 bases in between. The CDR3 totals 18 residues. CDR3 sequence (DNA): TGTGCCAGCAGCTTAGCGCAGGGCGGTGGGTTAGGGGGCTACGAGCAGTACTTC. It encodes CASSLAQGGGLGGYEQYF.

This chain connects TRBV20-1 to TRBJ2-3, with D maybe TRBD1 (7 bases). This CDR3 has 13 residues. Trimming removed 8 bases from V and 5 bases from J, with 17 bases in between. The germline V gene has CDR1 DFQATT and CDR2 SNEGSKA (reference sequence). The CDR3 sequence is CSSRRGREDTQYF. The CDR3 region has the DNA TGCAGTTCCAGGAGGGGGCGGGAAGATACGCAGTATTTT.

The sample holds a few counts of this clone. The gene calls are TRBV12-3 or TRBV12-4 and TRBJ1-1, with D unclear. V was cut by 2 bases and J by 6 bases, with 7 bases left in between. This CDR3 region has 12 residues. CDR3 protein: CASSLIVAEAFF. The CDR3 bases are TGTGCCAGCAGTTTAATCGTGGCTGAAGCTTTCTTT.

In its sample, this clone was seen a few times. This chain uses TRBV6-4 with TRBJ2-2, with a weak D call TRBD2 (5 bases). The germline V gene has CDR1 MRHNA and CDR2 SNTAGT. V dropped 7 bases and J dropped 5 bases, with 14 bases sitting between them. The CDR3 sequence is 14 residues long. The CDR3 here is CASTSRPGTGELFF. The CDR3 DNA is TGTGCCAGCACCTCGAGGCCGGGGACCGGGGAGCTGTTTTTT.